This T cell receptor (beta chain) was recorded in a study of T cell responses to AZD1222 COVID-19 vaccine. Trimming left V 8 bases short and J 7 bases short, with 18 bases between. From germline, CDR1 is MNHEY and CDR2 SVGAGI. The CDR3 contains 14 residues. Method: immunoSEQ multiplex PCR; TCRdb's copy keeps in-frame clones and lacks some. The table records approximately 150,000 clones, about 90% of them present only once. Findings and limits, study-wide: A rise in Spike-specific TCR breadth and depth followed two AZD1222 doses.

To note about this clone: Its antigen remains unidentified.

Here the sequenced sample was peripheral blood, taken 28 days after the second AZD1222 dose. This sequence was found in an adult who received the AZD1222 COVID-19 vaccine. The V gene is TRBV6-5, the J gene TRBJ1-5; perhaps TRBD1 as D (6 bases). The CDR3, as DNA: TGTGCCAGCCAGGGTCGGGGGCAAACCCAGCCCCAGCATTTT. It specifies CASQGRGQTQPQHF.